Below are 30 T cell receptor beta chains sequenced from a single sample in a study of PD-1 blockade in classical Hodgkin lymphoma. Assay: immunoSEQ multiplex PCR; the TCRdb copy retains only in-frame clones and omits some. Here the sample spans about 25,000 clones, 65% to 90% being singletons. As to time point: cycle 4 day 1 (C4D1), after more than 5 weeks of nivolumab. Relapse after autologous stem cell transplantation occurred in every patient, and brentuximab vedotin exposure varied. Magnetic negative selection served to purify CD4+ T cells out of PBMCs that had been thawed. The specimen comprised CD4+ T cells from blood, sampled before the fourth cycle of nivolumab. The receptors derive from a human donor with classical Hodgkin lymphoma.

The chain employs TRBV7-9 and TRBJ1-2; TRBD1 agrees at 11 bases. After removal of 5 bases from V and 7 bases from J, the junction contained 9 bases not matched to a gene. The germline V gene has CDR1 SEHNR and CDR2 FQNEAQ (reference sequence). The CDR3 runs 15 residues. CDR3 DNA sequence: TGTGCCAGCAGCGGAACGGGACAGGGGGATAGTGGCTACACCTTC. Protein product: CASSGTGQGDSGYTF.

V gene TRBV4-1 combines with J gene TRBJ2-5; D may be TRBD2 (6 bases). V gave up 0 bases and J gave up 2 bases, with 13 bases separating them. Germline values: CDR1 MGHRA, CDR2 YSYEKL. CDR3 length: 16 residues. DNA for the CDR3: TGCGCCAGCAGCCAAGATCAGGAGGGAATACAAGAGACCCAGTACTTC. Protein: CASSQDQEGIQETQYF.

The V gene is TRBV11-3, the J gene TRBJ2-1, with 9 bases that match TRBD1. J lost 4 bases, V lost 7 bases, and 8 bases had no gene match. The CDR3 runs 15 residues. CDR1 and CDR2 (germline): SGHNT, YENEEA. In DNA form, the CDR3 reads TGTGCCAGCACCCTGACAGGGGGGAGATACAATGAGCAGTTCTTC. Amino acids: CASTLTGGRYNEQFF.

This chain uses TRBV9 with TRBJ2-2; D tentatively fits TRBD1 or TRBD2 (5 bases each). Germline V gene sequence: CDR1 SGDLS, CDR2 YYNGEE. Trimming pared 0 bases from V and 6 bases from J, leaving 12 bases between. The CDR3 has 15 amino acids. In nucleotides, the CDR3 is TGTGCCAGCAGCGTAGGGGGCGTCGGGGCCGGGGAGCTGTTTTTT. Its protein product is CASSVGGVGAGELFF.

The chain couples TRBV6-6 to TRBJ1-5; the D gene is possibly TRBD1 (5 bases). The CDR3 is 14 residues long. V was trimmed by 4 bases and J by 1 base, leaving 8 bases between them. Germline loops: CDR1 MNHNY, CDR2 SVGAGI (reference sequence). The CDR3 here is CASSWGFSNQPQHF. The CDR3 DNA sequence: TGTGCCAGCAGTTGGGGGTTCAGCAATCAGCCCCAGCATTTT.

The V gene is TRBV27, the J gene TRBJ1-2; D call uncertain. CDR1 is MNHEY and CDR2 is SMNVEV in the germline V gene (reference sequence). Trimming removed 9 bases from V and 0 bases from J, with 14 bases in between. The CDR3 runs 14 residues. CDR3 sequence: CASRTALTNYGYTF. Here the CDR3 DNA reads TGTGCCAGTCGTACAGCCCTTACTAACTATGGCTACACCTTC.

The chain uses TRBV6-1 and TRBJ1-6; a possible D gene is TRBD1 (6 bases). In germline, CDR1 is MNHNS, CDR2 SASEGT. The V end was cut by 11 bases, the J end by 7 bases, with 15 bases between. The CDR3 length is 13 residues. DNA of the CDR3: TGTGCCGGAGGAGACAGGAGCAATTCACCCCTCCACTTT. It is translated as CAGGDRSNSPLHF.

The chain combines TRBV2 with TRBJ1-2; 11 bases are a match to TRBD1. From germline, CDR1 is SNHLY and CDR2 FYNNEI. Trimming cost V 7 bases and J 7 bases; bases outside gene matches: 8. There are 14 residues in the CDR3. DNA of the CDR3: TGTGCCAGCACCGTGGACAGGGGGCGGAGTGGCTACACCTTC. Protein sequence: CASTVDRGRSGYTF. The whole variable domain, remainder taken from reference TRBV2 and TRBJ1-2, is EPEVTQTPSHQVTQMGQEVILRCVPISNHLYFYWYRQILGQKVEFLVSFYNNEISEKSEIFDDQFSVERPDGSNFTLKIRSTKLEDSAMYFCASTVDRGRSGYTFGSGTRLTVV.

The chain joins TRBV19 to TRBJ2-1; 9 bases fit TRBD1. The ends lost 9 bases at V and 1 base at J; junction bases unmatched: 10. The CDR3 sequence is 16 residues long. Germline V gives CDR1 LNHDA, CDR2 SQIVND (reference sequence). The CDR3, as DNA: TGTGCCAGCGGGACAGGGTCTAGTATATCCTACAATGAGCAGTTCTTC. This translates into CASGTGSSISYNEQFF.

The rearrangement links TRBV7-2 to TRBJ1-1; possibly TRBD1 for D (5 bases). Looked up from germline, CDR1 is SGHTA and CDR2 is FQGNSA. Trimming removed 5 bases at V and 5 bases at J, with 21 bases between. The CDR3 sequence is 16 residues long. The DNA for the CDR3 is TGTGCCAGCAGCCCAAACCTGGGGGGAGTAGGGACTGAAGCTTTCTTT. It translates to CASSPNLGGVGTEAFF.

V is TRBV6-1 and J is TRBJ2-2; 9 positions agree with TRBD1. V was clipped by 5 bases and J by 3 bases; unmatched bases: 4. The CDR3 spans 15 residues. Germline loops: CDR1 MNHNS, CDR2 SASEGT. The CDR3 region has the DNA TGTGCCAGCAGTATACAGGGGGCCGACACCGGGGAGCTGTTTTTT. This translates into CASSIQGADTGELFF.

The V and J genes are TRBV7-6 and TRBJ2-5; perhaps TRBD1 as D (5 bases). Germline V gene lookup returns CDR1 SGHVS and CDR2 FNYEAQ. The V and J ends lost 1 base and 2 bases respectively, with 8 bases between them. This CDR3 has 14 amino acids. The CDR3 DNA follows: TGTGCCAGCAGCTTAGAGGGGTGGCAAGAGACCCAGTACTTC. Protein product: CASSLEGWQETQYF.

The rearrangement uses TRBV11-2 and TRBJ2-2, with D uncertain. CDR3 length: 16 residues. Trimming shortened V by 0 bases and J by 4 bases, and 12 bases separated the two germline ends. The germline gives CDR1 SGHAT, CDR2 FQNNGV. The CDR3 region has the DNA TGTGCCAGCAGCTTAGATTTCCTCGTTCCCACCGGGGAGCTGTTTTTT. Translating gives CASSLDFLVPTGELFF.

The rearrangement joins TRBV5-5 to TRBJ1-2; D gene unclear. The V gene lost 1 base and the J gene lost 6 bases, with 10 bases spanning the gap. The length of the CDR3 is 13 residues. The germline V gene encodes CDR1 SGHKS and CDR2 YYEKEE (reference sequence). This CDR3 reads CASSLFQVDGYTF. Written as DNA, the CDR3 is TGTGCCAGCAGCTTGTTTCAGGTAGATGGCTACACCTTC.

The rearrangement uses TRBV11-3 and TRBJ1-1; D is undetermined. The CDR3 runs to 14 residues. V dropped 0 bases and J dropped 3 bases, with 8 bases sitting between them. Germline lookup yields CDR1 SGHNT and CDR2 YENEEA. The CDR3 coding sequence is TGTGCCAGCAGCTTAGAGGGCGACCACACTGAAGCTTTCTTT. Translation gives CASSLEGDHTEAFF.

To note about this clone: At one of its ends the junction is not consistent with the germline gene, which may arise from a read error. The chain has TRBV18 and TRBJ1-5; D unresolved. Germline values: CDR1 KGHSH, CDR2 LQKENI. There are 15 residues in the CDR3. CDR3 sequence reads: CASSPPGGSDQPQHF. The CDR3, as DNA: TGTGCCAGCTCACCACCAGGCGGTAGCGATCAGCCCCAGCATTTT. Full variable domain (rest looked up from reference TRBV18 and TRBJ1-5): NAGVMQNPRHLVRRRGQEARLRCSPMKGHSHVYWYRQLPEEGLKFMVYLQKENIIDESGMPKERFSAEFPKEGPSILRIQQVVRGDSAAYFCASSPPGGSDQPQHFGDGTRLSIL.

The chain joins TRBV7-2 to TRBJ1-2; the match to TRBD1 covers 8 bases. Germline V gene lookup returns CDR1 SGHTA and CDR2 FQGNSA. CDR3 length: 14 residues. Losses at the gene ends were 4 bases for V and 8 bases for J; bases not matched to a gene: 9. The CDR3 reads CASSSQGAASGYTF. DNA for the CDR3: TGTGCCAGCAGCTCGCAGGGGGCCGCGAGCGGCTACACCTTC.

V and J are TRBV25-1 and TRBJ2-5; weak D call: TRBD1 (5 bases). V was cut by 1 base and J by 5 bases, with 11 bases left in between. There are 14 residues in the CDR3. The germline CDR1 and CDR2 sequences are MGHDK and SYGVNS. This CDR3 is CASSESGSRETQYF. CDR3 sequence (DNA): TGTGCCAGCAGTGAATCAGGGTCGCGCGAGACCCAGTACTTC. The full variable domain, rest sourced from reference TRBV25-1 and TRBJ2-5, is EADIYQTPRYLVIGTGKKITLECSQTMGHDKMYWYQQDPGMELHLIHYSYGVNSTEKGDLSSESTVSRIRTEHFPLTLESARPSHTSQYLCASSESGSRETQYFGPGTRLLVL.

V gene TRBV7-2 combines with J gene TRBJ1-2; a weak D match, TRBD1 (5 bases). Germline values: CDR1 SGHTA, CDR2 FQGNSA. The V end was cut by 4 bases, the J end by 3 bases, with 15 bases between. This CDR3 region has 15 residues. The CDR3 here is CASSSSGTEDYGYTF. CDR3 DNA sequence: TGTGCCAGCAGCTCCTCAGGGACCGAGGACTATGGCTACACCTTC.

The chain combines TRBV9 with TRBJ1-2, with D possibly TRBD1 on 5 matching bases. V was pared by 1 base and J by 0 bases, with 10 bases between. The CDR3 length is 15 residues. The germline V gene encodes CDR1 SGDLS and CDR2 YYNGEE. The CDR3 sequence is CASSVRGVANYGYTF. The CDR3, as DNA: TGTGCCAGCAGCGTACGGGGGGTAGCTAACTATGGCTACACCTTC.

V is TRBV7-9 and J is TRBJ1-1; TRBD1 is a possible D gene (5 bases). Trimming cost V 5 bases and J 7 bases, with 17 bases left between them. The CDR3 totals 14 residues. Germline-derived CDR1 and CDR2 are SEHNR and FQNEAQ (reference sequence). The CDR3 region is CASSHPTGTVEAFF. The CDR3 DNA reads TGTGCCAGCAGCCATCCAACCGGGACGGTTGAAGCTTTCTTT.

V gene TRBV4-2 combines with J gene TRBJ2-1, with 13 bases aligning to TRBD2. The junction had 4 bases not matched to a gene; V was cut back by 4 bases and J by 10 bases. The CDR3 loop spans 14 amino acids. Germline V lookup: CDR1 LGHNA, CDR2 YNFKEQ. Written as DNA, the CDR3 is TGTGCCAGCAGCCCACTAGCGGGGGGGCGGGAGCAGTTCTTC. This translates into CASSPLAGGREQFF.

The CDR3 DNA is TGTGCCAGCTCACGGTACCAAGAGACCCAGTACTTC. It yields the protein CASSRYQETQYF. The chain has TRBV18 and TRBJ2-5; D call uncertain. Deletions cut 4 bases from V and 0 bases from J, with 3 bases between. This CDR3 region has 12 residues. CDR1 is KGHSH and CDR2 is LQKENI in the germline V gene.

V usage is TRBV7-8 and J usage is TRBJ2-7; D uncertain. The CDR3 has 14 amino acids. Germline CDR1 and CDR2: SGHVS and FQNEAQ. Trimming took 3 bases from V and 2 from J, leaving 11 bases between them. CDR3 sequence reads: CASSFSSTTYEQYF. As DNA, the CDR3 is TGTGCCAGCAGCTTCTCGTCAACAACCTACGAGCAGTACTTC.

CDR3 loop: CASSSLAGGYNEQFF. The CDR3 DNA is TGTGCCAGCAGCTCACTAGCGGGGGGGTACAATGAGCAGTTCTTC. V is TRBV11-2 and J is TRBJ2-1; 13 bases line up with TRBD2. V lost 4 bases to trimming and J lost 4 bases; unmatched junction nucleotides: 1. Germline V gene sequence: CDR1 SGHAT, CDR2 FQNNGV. This CDR3 comprises 15 residues.

This clone was found once. The chain links TRBV5-4 to TRBJ1-1, with D perhaps TRBD1 (6 bases). The V and J ends lost 5 bases and 3 bases respectively, with 11 bases between them. The germline V gene encodes CDR1 SGHNT and CDR2 YYREEE (reference sequence). The CDR3 spans 13 residues. Here the CDR3 DNA reads TGTGCCAGCAGTCAGGGGATGGACACTGAAGCTTTCTTT. This gives the protein CASSQGMDTEAFF. Filled out from reference TRBV5-4 and TRBJ1-1, the complete variable domain reads ETGVTQSPTHLIKTRGQQVTLRCSSQSGHNTVSWYQQALGQGPQFIFQYYREEENGRGNFPPRFSGLQFPNYSSELNVNALELDDSALYLCASSQGMDTEAFFGQGTRLTVV.

The chain recombines TRBV27 with TRBJ2-6, with D uncertain. Germline lookup yields CDR1 MNHEY and CDR2 SMNVEV (reference sequence). V was cut by 2 bases and J by 0 bases, with 11 bases left in between. The CDR3 covers 17 residues. The CDR3: CASSLLPSGSGANVLTF. In DNA, the CDR3 is TGTGCCAGCAGTTTACTCCCTTCGGGCTCTGGGGCCAACGTCCTGACTTTC.

V usage is TRBV7-2 and J usage is TRBJ2-7; D not resolved. The CDR3 length is 15 residues. V was shortened by 2 bases and J by 0 bases, with 11 bases between the two germline ends. Germline V gene sequence: CDR1 SGHTA, CDR2 FQGNSA. CDR3 amino acids: CASSLFRQSSYEQYF. The CDR3 coding sequence is TGTGCCAGCAGCTTATTTCGGCAGAGCTCCTACGAGCAGTACTTC. Together with reference TRBV7-2 and TRBJ2-7, the CDR3 gives the full variable domain: GAGVSQSPSNKVTEKGKDVELRCDPISGHTALYWYRQSLGQGLEFLIYFQGNSAPDKSGLPSDRFSAERTGGSVSTLTIQRTQQEDSAVYLCASSLFRQSSYEQYFGPGTRLTVT.

The chain carries TRBV7-8 and TRBJ1-4, with D perhaps TRBD1 (6 bases). Trimming stripped 1 base from V and 3 bases from J, with 9 bases between. The CDR3 totals 15 residues. Germline CDR1 SGHVS, CDR2 FQNEAQ. The CDR3 reads CASSLGGAANEKLFF. The DNA for the CDR3 is TGTGCCAGCAGCTTAGGGGGGGCAGCTAATGAAAAACTGTTTTTT.

This clone was recorded a few times. This sequence joins TRBV29-1 and TRBJ2-5, with D tentatively TRBD1 (6 bases). CDR3 size: 13 residues. Trimming cost V 7 bases and J 2 bases, with 14 bases left between them. Germline values: CDR1 SQVTM, CDR2 ANQGSEA. The CDR3 loop is CSARGGQQETQYF. In nucleotides, the CDR3 is TGCAGCGCCCGAGGTGGACAGCAAGAGACCCAGTACTTC.